The entry below gives a single T cell receptor (beta chain) sequence along with its context. Its specificity is unknown. Primed by a sample-barcoded 5' primer and a J-beta primer mix, a second PCR proceeded for roughly 6 to 12 cycles. Every single cDNA molecule received a tag from a template-switch adaptor with 12 random nucleotides. TCRdb re-called the 5' RACE reads with MiXCR, one entry per CDR3 protein. The sample contains roughly 700,000 distinct CDR3 sequences, 49% of which appear only once. This sample is drawn from a study of blood T cells in healthy people across ages. Findings and limits, study-wide: Unknown donor CMV status possibly confounded expanded clonotype changes.

The CDR3 length is 14 residues. Per the germline V gene, CDR1 is SGHRS and CDR2 is YFSETQ. V lost 6 bases to trimming and J lost 9 bases; unmatched junction nucleotides: 7. Material for sequencing was blood. This TCR came from a woman in her fifties or sixties in good health. V is TRBV5-1 and J is TRBJ2-1; 12 bases map to TRBD2. The CDR3 loop reads CASKRLAGASEQFF. CDR3 nucleotide sequence: TGCGCCAGCAAGAGACTAGCGGGAGCTAGTGAGCAGTTCTTC.